Here is one TCR beta chain with its context. Its antigen is unknown. No base quality information exists; no much larger clone differs at one position. In total, roughly 710 healthy bone marrow donors made up the cohort. All cohort members were sampled while nominally healthy, although unrecorded immune exposures were likely present. CMV serostatus was recorded as positive for about 300 and negative for about 50% of the roughly 700 cohort members, whereas no CMV serostatus was recorded for the donor in question. A peripheral blood sample was provided by each donor, and peripheral blood mononuclear cells were used for TCR beta sequencing. The Qiagen DNeasy Blood Extraction Kit was used to extract genomic DNA from the blood cell samples. These data belong to a study of cytomegalovirus exposure and HLA in healthy donors (TCRdb year 2017). Background on the whole study: An earlier analysis of 587 of the donors reported 276 Gb of sequence data and 100 million to 120 million unique TCR beta sequences obtained from roughly 170 million T cells. About 310 gigabases of sequencing data and tens of millions of unique TCR sequences were included in an early release covering about 700 HLA-typed donors. Of the roughly 400 genotyped donors, 65% to 90% fell in the genetic ancestry cluster associated with self-reported Caucasian donors. The study aimed to test whether signatures of past pathogen exposure could be identified by cataloging public T cell receptors. The study profiled the T cell repertoires of under 850 subjects by immunosequencing and related them to cytomegalovirus serostatus. A separate validation cohort of some 130 different subjects was used in addition to the approximately 640-subject first cohort. The study combined high-throughput TCR immunosequencing, statistical association of individual TCRs with disease status, and machine learning to predict cytomegalovirus infection status. In a later analysis, previously published TCR beta repertoires from 500 to 750 donors were re-analyzed and high-resolution HLA genotyping was added so that TCR occurrence patterns could be studied. Rather than drawing on any new phenotypic data, the later analysis identified candidate immune exposures from TCR beta sequences and the way those sequences occurred across donors. An earlier analysis of roughly 580 of the donors used high-throughput TCR beta sequencing to judge whether each TCR beta V gene segment behaved as functional or pseudogenic. Donor age, sex, ethnicity and CMV serostatus were compiled alongside the repertoire data. Genome-wide SNP genotypes for about 60% of the roughly 700 donors were used in a later genetic analysis, which treated that subset as a discovery cohort. All discovery cohort repertoires had been generated using a single sequencing platform. Both class I and class II loci were covered by HLA typing, at four-digit resolution. Typing coverage differed by locus: A, B, C, DRB1 and DQB1 were typed in roughly 620-640 donors, DQA1 in approximately 520, DPA1 in nearly 610, and DPB1 in around 440. Several DR-DQ haplotypes were handled as single units for association and clustering, since linkage in the cohort was strong. Among some 400 genotyped donors of the cohort, an average of about 220,000 unique TCR beta nucleotide sequences was sequenced per donor, of which approximately 18% were non-productive.

From V the trimming removes 6 bases and from J it removes 5 bases, while the gene matches leave 5 bases of the junction unaccounted for. The cysteine opens and the phenylalanine closes a CDR3 of 15 amino acids. Only the CDR3 DNA stays, 45 bases, in frame from base 1. From the germline V gene, CDR1 is MRHNA and CDR2 is SNTAGT. Libraries were prepared through the immunoSEQ multiplex PCR assay. A mixture of 60 forward primers for TCR Vbeta segments and 13 reverse primers for TCR Jbeta segments was used in the multiplex PCR. A multiplex PCR assay on genomic DNA amplified the CDR3 region of rearranged TCR beta genes. The amplified TCR beta libraries were sequenced on the Illumina HiSeq System as 87-base-pair reads. Under the source paper's analysis protocol: Across the 700 or so repertoires, a later analysis counted some 81 million unique TCR beta chains, roughly 11 million of which were shared by at least two donors. A nearest-neighbor algorithm error-corrected the raw reads and collapsed the reads into unique sequences, merging closely related sequences to remove PCR and sequencing errors. V, D and J gene segments were assigned by aligning CDR3 sequences to IMGT reference sequences. For a sequence to be retained, a match of at least six nucleotides to both a V gene segment and a J gene segment was required. Rearrangements were called productive when the CDR3 lacked stop codons and stayed in frame with V and J; all others were non-productive. Following IMGT convention, CDR3 was defined as the stretch from the second conserved V-encoded cysteine to the conserved J-encoded phenylalanine. Sequences without an unambiguous match to a single V gene segment were excluded from the earlier analysis of a few hundred of the donors. In an earlier analysis of around 600 of the donors, V segments were called functional above 56.7% productive rearrangements and were called segregating when the between-donor standard deviation exceeded 5%. A statistical classification framework was built to diagnose cytomegalovirus status from the catalog of TCR beta chain sequences. V and J gene assignment, in a later analysis, came from comparing TCR nucleotide sequences with IMGT/GENE-DB human TR gene sequences. A later analysis assigned CDR3 sequences and most-parsimonious VDJ recombination scenarios with the TCRdist pipeline. In a later analysis, each TCR beta chain was defined by its CDR3 amino acid sequence together with its V-gene family, and reads without a unique V-gene family were excluded. As a way to deal with suspected cross-contamination and a sequencing artifact, a later analysis dropped hundreds of nucleotide sequences that were highly shared and had low generation probability. A later analysis calculated a clonal expansion index for each public chain from normalized within-repertoire ranks of inferred template counts. In a later analysis, generation probabilities were computed with a VDJ recombination model fitted to out-of-frame rearrangements, and the resulting probabilities were checked against IGoR. In a later analysis, hypergeometric tests were used to score TCR-TCR, TCR-HLA and TCR-CMV co-occurrence, with a repertoire-size bias correction applied to TCR pairs. In a later analysis, false discovery rates were estimated by permuting HLA or CMV assignments 20 times. In a later analysis, co-occurring TCRs were grouped using DBSCAN, and TCRdist sequence similarity was added for clustering within HLA-allele-positive subsets. Repertoires with fewer than 30,000 or more than 120,000 public chains, plus five repertoires with anomalous nucleotide sharing, were excluded from co-occurrence clustering. Not all clones reach the TCRdb copy of this immuneACCESS table, which keeps in-frame sequences only. Checked studies attribute under half of the gap to unresolved V genes and leave the rest unexplained. V, J and clone size were drawn from that table, and D and trimming were deduced from the DNA. The table for this sample lists 75,000 to 90,000 clones; over 75% of them were counted only once. The ten largest make up around 15% of the sample.

Results and caveats for the whole study, not just this receptor: Some IMGT-functional V segments, including TRBV6-2 and TRBV6-3, could not be distinguished by the 87-base-pair reads and were therefore excluded. A later analysis found that TCR association rates varied across HLA loci, with DRB1 alleles showing the most associated TCRs and HLA-C alleles the fewest. Roughly uniform sequencing depth across donors was assumed in presence/absence analyses, although this assumption may not hold. An association between a missense DCLRE1C variant and V-gene and J-gene trimming of TCR beta chains was found in a later genetic analysis and replicated in an independent cohort. It was suggested by the authors that the approach could potentially be generalized to other disease states and immunological phenotypes. In both the original and validation cohorts, the classifier was reported to diagnose cytomegalovirus status with high specificity and sensitivity. Most TCR sequences were observed very rarely across donors, whereas some public TCRs were present in many individuals. A few of the identified cytomegalovirus-associated TCR beta chains were confirmed in vitro to be specific for cytomegalovirus antigens. A later analysis reported that several top co-occurrence clusters appeared linked to parvovirus B19, influenza, CMV and Epstein-Barr virus. In a later analysis, 15,000 to 20,000 TCR beta sequences were associated with specific HLA alleles at a false discovery rate of 0.05. CMV serostatus was the only immune exposure information available for the cohort. The study gave a list of about 170 TCR beta chains associated with cytomegalovirus. Broadly in line with IMGT annotations, most TCR beta V segments showed up in productive rearrangements about 90% or about 30% of the time in an earlier analysis of roughly 590 of the donors. The earlier analysis of 450 to 700 of the donors excluded some 15 rarely observed V segments, including chromosome 9 orphons, because counts were too low. The sequencing pipeline was judged likely to have produced a cluster of highly shared sequence variants as a technical artifact. A later genetic analysis reported fewer N-insertions in productive TCRs among donors in an Asian-associated ancestry cluster than the 666-donor mean. According to a later analysis, most CMV-associated TCR beta chains appeared to be HLA-restricted, and the HLA associations seemed to be driven largely by CMV exposure. Correlated functional status among segregating V segments might reflect linkage disequilibrium, but an unknown experimental factor could not be ruled out. When HLA alleles, especially DR and DQ, strongly co-occurred, TCR associations were difficult to assign to individual alleles. Because some donors lacked HLA typing at each locus, the association tests relied only on the typed subset. In this cohort, only TCR beta chains were sequenced, and detectable features were limited by the absence of alpha or paired-chain data. A further reported finding was that TCR beta sequences accurately predicted the HLA-A and HLA-B alleles for most subjects in the first cohort. A later analysis found that HLA-associated TCR beta chains were more clonally expanded and had lower generation probabilities than equally common non-associated chains.

This receptor was identified in a human donor in good health. Specimen: PBMCs. The receptor chain draws on TRBV6-4 and TRBJ2-2; 11 bases in the middle match TRBD2. The encoded CDR3 is CASSLLAGETGELFF. Here is the DNA: TGTGCCAGCAGCTTACTAGCGGGGGAAACCGGGGAGCTGTTTTTT.